The rows below give T cell receptor beta chains drawn from one sample of a study of T-cell reconstitution after alpha-beta-depleted transplantation in children. TCRdb independently ran MiXCR on the PCR reads; one entry per CDR3 protein. The table lists under 250,000 distinct CDR3 sequences, around 7% of them singletons. Sequenced material: PBMCs, taken before TCRalphabeta/CD19-depleted stem cell transplant. The source is a boy aged 2 to 10 with acute lymphoblastic leukemia, due to receive a stem cell transplant. The CDR3 runs from the conserved cysteine through the conserved F or W. The D gene is left open where the match is weak. For some rows the clone size is stated as once, few or many, or as a class when expanded; others skip it.

abundance | j_gene | v_gene | d_gene | CDR3nt | CDR3aa
many | TRBJ1-5 | TRBV12-3/TRBV12-4 | NA | TGTGCCAGCAGTTTGTCAGGGGCCAATCAGCCCCAGCATTTT | CASSLSGANQPQHF
many | TRBJ2-7 | TRBV20-1 | TRBD2 | TGCAGTGCTCCAAATCCGAGGACTAGCGGGAGGATCTACGAGCAGTACTTC | CSAPNPRTSGRIYEQYF
many | TRBJ2-2 | TRBV4-2 | NA | TGTGCCAGCAGCCAAGATGCCGAAGGTACCGGGGAGCTGTTTTTT | CASSQDAEGTGELFF
many | TRBJ2-7 | TRBV7-2 | NA | TGTGCCAGCAGCAGACAGGTACAGAGCTCCTACGAGCAGTACTTC | CASSRQVQSSYEQYF
many | TRBJ2-5 | TRBV28 | NA | TGTGCCAGCAGTTCCCCGACAGTTCGGGAGACCCAGTACTTC | CASSSPTVRETQYF
many | TRBJ2-2 | TRBV28 | NA | TGTGCCAGCAGTTCCCCCCCAGGAAACACCGGGGAGCTGTTTTTT | CASSSPPGNTGELFF
NA | TRBJ1-6 | TRBV11-2 | NA | TGTGCCAGCAGCTTAAGGGGACACGGGGGAAATTCACCCCTCCACTTT | CASSLRGHGGNSPLHF
few | TRBJ2-7 | TRBV20-1 | TRBD1 | TGCAGTGCTGGGGGACAGACCTCCTACGAGCAGTACTTC | CSAGGQTSYEQYF
few | TRBJ1-5 | TRBV7-2 | NA | TGTGCCAGCAGCATCGGGGAGGATCAGCCCCAGCATTTT | CASSIGEDQPQHF
few | TRBJ2-5 | TRBV20-1 | NA | TGCAGTGCTTCCCCGGGGTGGAGCCAAGAGACCCAGTACTTC | CSASPGWSQETQYF
many | TRBJ1-1 | TRBV28 | NA | TGTGCCAGCAGCCCGGACTCAGGTGAAGCTTTCTTT | CASSPDSGEAFF
many | TRBJ1-6 | TRBV20-1 | NA | TGCAGTGCTATTAGGGGTGGGGGCTCCTATAATTCACCCCTCCACTTT | CSAIRGGGSYNSPLHF
many | TRBJ1-1 | TRBV5-1 | NA | TGCGCCAGCAGCTGGGATGGAGGCACTGAAGCTTTCTTT | CASSWDGGTEAFF
NA | TRBJ2-7 | TRBV5-1 | TRBD2 | TGCGCCAGCAGCGAGGCTAGCGGGAGTTTCTACGAGCAGTACTTC | CASSEASGSFYEQYF
many | TRBJ2-7 | TRBV7-2 | NA | TGTGCCAGCAGCCAAGACAGTGCGGTCTTC | CASSQDSAVF
many | TRBJ2-1 | TRBV10-3 | TRBD2 | TGTGCCATCAGGGGGGACGGACTAGCGGGGGCCTCCTACAATGAGCAGTTCTTC | CAIRGDGLAGASYNEQFF
many | TRBJ2-3 | TRBV7-3 | TRBD2 | TGTGCCAGCAGCTTTGAGGGACTAGGGGTGACAGATACGCAGTATTTT | CASSFEGLGVTDTQYF
NA | TRBJ2-1 | TRBV4-3 | TRBD2 | TGCACCAGCAGCCAAGCTCCCCGTTCCCTAGCGGGGGGTCATATCGATGAGCAGTTCTTC | CTSSQAPRSLAGGHIDEQFF
NA | TRBJ1-2 | TRBV13 | NA | TGTGCCAGCAGCCCCGGGCTCGGAGCGGGGTATGGCTACACCTTC | CASSPGLGAGYGYTF
few | TRBJ2-7 | TRBV5-6 | NA | TGTGCCAGCAGCTTCCAAAGGACAGTTTCCTACGAGCAGTACTTC | CASSFQRTVSYEQYF
many | TRBJ2-6 | TRBV7-2 | NA | TGTGCCAGCAGCTTAAAAGGGGCCAACGTCCTGACTTTC | CASSLKGANVLTF
many | TRBJ1-1 | TRBV29-1 | TRBD1 | TGCAGCGTTGATTCCGGGACAGGGAGCACTGAAGCTTTCTTT | CSVDSGTGSTEAFF
few | TRBJ2-5 | TRBV5-1 | TRBD1 | TGCGCCAGCAGCTCCAGCGACAGGGCGGGCGAAGAGACCCAGTACTTC | CASSSSDRAGEETQYF
few | TRBJ2-3 | TRBV11-2 | TRBD2 | TGTGCCAGCAGCCGTCTCGCGCTAGCGGGAGGACTAAGCACAGATACGCAGTATTTT | CASSRLALAGGLSTDTQYF
few | TRBJ1-6 | TRBV28 | TRBD1 | TGTGCCAGCCAGGGGGTGGATTCACCCCTCCACTTT | CASQGVDSPLHF
NA | TRBJ2-3 | TRBV5-1 | TRBD2 | TGCGCCAGCAGCTTGATAGCGGGAGAGGGTACAGATACGCAGTATTTT | CASSLIAGEGTDTQYF
many | TRBJ1-1 | TRBV5-1 | NA | TGCGCCAGCAGCTTCGAGATGTTTGCTGAAGCTTTCTTT | CASSFEMFAEAFF
many | TRBJ1-4 | TRBV28 | NA | TGTGCCAGCAAGCCGACGGTAAATAATGAAAAACTGTTTTTT | CASKPTVNNEKLFF
few | TRBJ1-5 | TRBV20-1 | NA | TGCAGTGCCAGGGGCAGGGGAGGGGGGGTCGGTAATCCCCAGCATTTT | CSARGRGGGVGNPQHF
few | TRBJ1-3 | TRBV27 | NA | TGTGCCAGCAGTTTTTCCAGGGGAAACACCATATATTTT | CASSFSRGNTIYF
many | TRBJ2-6 | TRBV6-5 | TRBD2 | TGTGCCAGCAGTTACTCTGCGGGGGTCTCTGGGGCCAACGTCCTGACTTTC | CASSYSAGVSGANVLTF
NA | TRBJ2-5 | TRBV6-1 | TRBD2 | TGTGCCAGCCTGGGGGAGGGAGGGCCGAAGACCCAGTACTTC | CASLGEGGPKTQYF
NA | TRBJ2-1 | TRBV6-1 | NA | TGTGCCAGCTCGGACCAGCCTAATTACGCGACGACCGCCTACAATGAGCAGTTCTTC | CASSDQPNYATTAYNEQFF
NA | TRBJ1-1 | TRBV5-1 | NA | TGCGCCAGCAGCTTCACCGTCACGAGTACTGAAGCTTTCTTT | CASSFTVTSTEAFF
many | TRBJ2-3 | TRBV9 | NA | TGTGCCAGCAGCGTAGAGGGCAGGGGAGGCGATACGCAGTATTTT | CASSVEGRGGDTQYF
many | TRBJ2-3 | TRBV12-3/TRBV12-4 | TRBD1 | TGTGCCAGCAGTCCTTGGACAGGCTACACAGATACGCAGTATTTT | CASSPWTGYTDTQYF
many | TRBJ2-7 | TRBV10-3 | TRBD2 | TGTGCCATCAGTGAGAGCGGGAGCTCCTACGAGCAGTACTTC | CAISESGSSYEQYF
many | TRBJ2-2 | TRBV15 | NA | TGTGCCACCAGCCCCACGGCAGGCAAGAACACCGGGGAGCTGTTTTTT | CATSPTAGKNTGELFF
many | TRBJ1-1 | TRBV11-2 | TRBD1 | TGTGCCAGCAGCTTACAACAGGGGAGTACTGAAGCTTTCTTT | CASSLQQGSTEAFF